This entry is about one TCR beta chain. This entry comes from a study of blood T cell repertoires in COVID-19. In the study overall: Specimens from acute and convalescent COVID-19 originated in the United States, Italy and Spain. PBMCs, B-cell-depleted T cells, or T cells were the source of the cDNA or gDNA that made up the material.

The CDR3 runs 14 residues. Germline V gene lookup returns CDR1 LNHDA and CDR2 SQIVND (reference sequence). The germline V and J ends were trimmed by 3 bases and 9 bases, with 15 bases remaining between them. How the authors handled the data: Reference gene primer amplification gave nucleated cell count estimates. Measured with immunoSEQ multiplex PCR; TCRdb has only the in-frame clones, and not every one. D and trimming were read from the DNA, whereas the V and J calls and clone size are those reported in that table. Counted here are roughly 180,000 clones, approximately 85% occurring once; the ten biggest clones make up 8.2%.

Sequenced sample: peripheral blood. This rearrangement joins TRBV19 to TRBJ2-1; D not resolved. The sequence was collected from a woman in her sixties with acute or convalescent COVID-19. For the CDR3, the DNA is TGTGCCAGTAGTATTCAATCCGACATCGGTGAGCAGTTCTTC. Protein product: CASSIQSDIGEQFF.